The 8 T cell receptor beta chains given below trace back to one sample, sequenced in a study of blood T cells in healthy people across ages. Using a J-beta primer mix together with a sample-barcoded 5' primer, a second PCR was run for about 7 to 12 cycles. TCRdb fed the 5' RACE reads into MiXCR, producing one record per CDR3 protein. The sample holds about 1.4 million distinct CDR3 sequences, around 59% seen once. Sequencing input: blood. The receptor source for this set is a man aged 18 to 30 in good health.

This clonotype was counted only a few times. This rearrangement joins TRBV7-2 to TRBJ2-1; 11 bases agree with TRBD2. The CDR3 covers 17 residues. CDR1 SGHTA and CDR2 FQGNSA come from the germline V gene. V lost 1 base and J lost 4; bases outside the gene matches: 6. Here the CDR3 reads CASSLGRTSGGYNEQFF. The CDR3 nucleotides are TGTGCCAGCAGCTTAGGTCGAACTAGCGGGGGTTACAATGAGCAGTTCTTC.

The chain recombines TRBV27 with TRBJ1-5, with TRBD1 matching over 10 bases. Matching the DNA end better, TRBJ2-3 makes the J call doubtful. The CDR3 loop spans 15 amino acids. The germline V gene has CDR1 MNHEY and CDR2 SMNVEV (reference sequence). This CDR3 is CASSSGQGGDQPQYF. For the CDR3, the DNA is TGTGCCAGCAGTTCCGGACAGGGGGGGGATCAGCCCCAGTATTTT.

This clonotype has a handful of counts. The chain uses TRBV6-5 and TRBJ1-2; D is possibly TRBD1 (5 bases). Looked up from germline, CDR1 is MNHEY and CDR2 is SVGAGI. The CDR3 spans 11 residues. The V end was cut by 2 bases, the J end by 8 bases, with 6 bases between. The CDR3 nucleotides are TGTGCCAGCAGTTACAGGGGCGGCTACACCTTC. The encoded protein is CASSYRGGYTF.

The chain carries TRBV7-9 and TRBJ2-2, with D perhaps matching TRBD1 (6 bases). Trimming removed 5 bases at V and 0 bases at J, with 16 bases between. Looked up from germline, CDR1 is SEHNR and CDR2 is FQNEAQ (reference sequence). CDR3 size: 17 residues. The CDR3 sequence: CASSMTGGPANTGELFF. The CDR3 bases are TGTGCCAGCAGCATGACAGGCGGCCCCGCGAACACCGGGGAGCTGTTTTTT.

This chain joins TRBV27 and TRBJ1-1; 11 bases are shared with TRBD1. CDR3 size: 16 residues. CDR1 MNHEY and CDR2 SMNVEV come from the germline V gene (reference sequence). V lost 1 base and J lost 1; bases outside the gene matches: 2. The CDR3 bases are TGTGCCAGCAGTTTATTAGGACAGGGGGCGAACACTGAAGCTTTCTTT. Protein product: CASSLLGQGANTEAFF.

The V and J genes are TRBV20-1 and TRBJ2-7, with TRBD1 matching over 8 bases. This CDR3 comprises 13 residues. J was trimmed by 2 bases and V by 4 bases; bases with no gene match: 4. From germline, CDR1 is DFQATT and CDR2 SNEGSKA (reference sequence). CDR3 amino acids: CSATKQGAYEQYF. CDR3 DNA: TGCAGTGCTACAAAACAGGGGGCCTACGAGCAGTACTTC.

V gene TRBV5-1 combines with J gene TRBJ2-1; 7 nucleotides agree with TRBD2. V dropped 2 bases and J dropped 9; count of bases not matched to a gene: 11. Germline CDR1 is SGHRS and CDR2 is YFSETQ. This CDR3 comprises 15 residues. CDR3 nucleotides: TGCGCCAGCAGCTTCGGACTAGGGGAAATGATTGAGCAGTTCTTC. It codes for CASSFGLGEMIEQFF.

This chain links TRBV7-9 with TRBJ2-7, with 7 bases fitting TRBD1. The trim removed 0 bases at V and 1 base at J, leaving 6 bases unmatched. CDR1 is SEHNR and CDR2 is FQNEAQ in the germline V gene (reference sequence). The CDR3 runs to 16 residues. Here the CDR3 DNA reads TGTGCCAGCAGCTTAGCTTCCGGGACAGTATCCTACGAGCAGTACTTC. Translated, it gives CASSLASGTVSYEQYF.